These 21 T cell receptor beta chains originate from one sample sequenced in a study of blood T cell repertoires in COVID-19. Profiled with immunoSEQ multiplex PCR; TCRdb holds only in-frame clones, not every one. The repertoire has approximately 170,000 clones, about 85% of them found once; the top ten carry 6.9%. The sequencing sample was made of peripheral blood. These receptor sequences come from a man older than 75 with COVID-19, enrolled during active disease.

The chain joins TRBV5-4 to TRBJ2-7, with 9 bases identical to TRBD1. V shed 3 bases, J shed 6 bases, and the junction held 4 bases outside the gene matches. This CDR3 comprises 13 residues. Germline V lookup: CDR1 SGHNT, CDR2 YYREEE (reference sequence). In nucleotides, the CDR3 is TGTGCCAGCAGCTGGGACAGGGATTTCGAGCAGTACTTC. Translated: CASSWDRDFEQYF.

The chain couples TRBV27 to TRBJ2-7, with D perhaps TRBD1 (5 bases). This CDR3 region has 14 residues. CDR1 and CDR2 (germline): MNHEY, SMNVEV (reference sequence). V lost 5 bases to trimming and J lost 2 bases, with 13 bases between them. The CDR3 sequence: CASSLHRLPYEQYF. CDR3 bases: TGTGCCAGCAGTCTACACAGGTTACCCTACGAGCAGTACTTC.

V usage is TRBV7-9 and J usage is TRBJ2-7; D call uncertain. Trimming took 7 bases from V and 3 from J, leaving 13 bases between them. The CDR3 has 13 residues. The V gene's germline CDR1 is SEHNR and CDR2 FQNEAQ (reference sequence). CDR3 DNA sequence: TGTGCCAGCACCACGATCAGGAACTACGAGCAGTACTTC. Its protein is CASTTIRNYEQYF.

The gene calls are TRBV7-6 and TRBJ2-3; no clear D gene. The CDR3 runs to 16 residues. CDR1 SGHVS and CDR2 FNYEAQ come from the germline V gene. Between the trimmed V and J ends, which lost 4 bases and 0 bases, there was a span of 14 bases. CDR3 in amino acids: CASSSNPKASTDTQYF. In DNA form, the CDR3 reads TGTGCCAGCAGCTCAAATCCCAAAGCTAGCACAGATACGCAGTATTTT.

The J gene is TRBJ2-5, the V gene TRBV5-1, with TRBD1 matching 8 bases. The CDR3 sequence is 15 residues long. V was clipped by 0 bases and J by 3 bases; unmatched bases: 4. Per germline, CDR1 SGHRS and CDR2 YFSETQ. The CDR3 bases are TGCGCCAGCAGCTTGGCAGCGACAGGGGAAGAGACCCAGTACTTC. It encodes CASSLAATGEETQYF.

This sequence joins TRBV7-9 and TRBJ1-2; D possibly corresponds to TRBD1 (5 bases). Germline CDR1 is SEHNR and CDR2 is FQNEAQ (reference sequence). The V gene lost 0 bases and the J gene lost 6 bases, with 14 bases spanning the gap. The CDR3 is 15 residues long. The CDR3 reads CASSLAVGRGDGYTF. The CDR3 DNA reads TGTGCCAGCAGCTTAGCGGTGGGGCGGGGAGATGGCTACACCTTC. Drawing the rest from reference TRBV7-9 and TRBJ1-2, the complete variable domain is DTGVSQNPRHKITKRGQNVTFRCDPISEHNRLYWYRQTLGQGPEFLTYFQNEAQLEKSRLLSDRFSAERPKGSFSTLEIQRTEQGDSAMYLCASSLAVGRGDGYTFGSGTRLTVV.

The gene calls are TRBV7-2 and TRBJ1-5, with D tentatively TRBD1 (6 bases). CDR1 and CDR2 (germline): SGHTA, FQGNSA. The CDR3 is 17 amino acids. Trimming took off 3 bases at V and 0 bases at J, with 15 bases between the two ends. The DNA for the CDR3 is TGTGCCAGCAGCTTTCAGGGGCCTGATCTTAGCAATCAGCCCCAGCATTTT. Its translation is CASSFQGPDLSNQPQHF.

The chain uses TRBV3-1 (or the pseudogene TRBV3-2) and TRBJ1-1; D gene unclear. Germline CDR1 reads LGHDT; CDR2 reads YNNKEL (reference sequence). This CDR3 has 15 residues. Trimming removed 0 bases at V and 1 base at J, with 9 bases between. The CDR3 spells CASSQDARGNTEAFF. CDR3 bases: TGTGCCAGCAGCCAAGATGCCCGGGGGAACACTGAAGCTTTCTTT.

The CDR3 DNA follows: TGTGCCAGCAGCCAAGGTCCGGGGTTGGATACGCAGTATTTT. It translates to CASSQGPGLDTQYF. The chain combines TRBV4-2 with TRBJ2-3; a possible D gene is TRBD2 (5 bases). The germline gives CDR1 LGHNA, CDR2 YNFKEQ. The CDR3 covers 14 residues. The germline V and J ends were trimmed by 1 base and 6 bases, with 11 bases remaining between them.

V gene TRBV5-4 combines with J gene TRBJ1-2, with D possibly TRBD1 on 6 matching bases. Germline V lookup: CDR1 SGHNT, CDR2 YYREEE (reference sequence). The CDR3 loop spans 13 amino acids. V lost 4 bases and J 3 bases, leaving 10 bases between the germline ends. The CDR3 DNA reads TGTGCCAGCAGCCCCTCAGGGGACTATGGCTACACCTTC. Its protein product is CASSPSGDYGYTF. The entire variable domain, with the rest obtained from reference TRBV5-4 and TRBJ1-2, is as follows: ETGVTQSPTHLIKTRGQQVTLRCSSQSGHNTVSWYQQALGQGPQFIFQYYREEENGRGNFPPRFSGLQFPNYSSELNVNALELDDSALYLCASSPSGDYGYTFGSGTRLTVV.

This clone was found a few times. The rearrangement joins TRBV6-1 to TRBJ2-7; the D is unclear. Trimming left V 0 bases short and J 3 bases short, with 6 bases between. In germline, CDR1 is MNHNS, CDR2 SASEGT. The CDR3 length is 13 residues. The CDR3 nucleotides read TGTGCCAGCAGTGAAGCGACTGACTACGAGCAGTACTTC. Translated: CASSEATDYEQYF.

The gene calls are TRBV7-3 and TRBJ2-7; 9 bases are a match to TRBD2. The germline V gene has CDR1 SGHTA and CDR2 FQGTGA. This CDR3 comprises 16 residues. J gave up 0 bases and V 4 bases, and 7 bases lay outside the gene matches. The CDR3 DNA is TGTGCCAGCAGCTCCAGTAGCGGGGGCCCCTCCTACGAGCAGTACTTC. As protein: CASSSSSGGPSYEQYF.

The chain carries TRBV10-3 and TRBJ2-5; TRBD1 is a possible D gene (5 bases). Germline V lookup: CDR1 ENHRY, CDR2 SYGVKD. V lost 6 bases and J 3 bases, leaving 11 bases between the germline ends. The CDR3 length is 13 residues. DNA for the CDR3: TGTGCCATCAGAGACGCCAGGGAAGAGACCCAGTACTTC. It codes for CAIRDAREETQYF.

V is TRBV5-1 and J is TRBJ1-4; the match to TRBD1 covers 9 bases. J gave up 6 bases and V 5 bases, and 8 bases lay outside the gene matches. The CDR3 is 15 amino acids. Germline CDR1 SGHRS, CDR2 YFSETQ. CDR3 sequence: CASSHLDRGDEKLFF. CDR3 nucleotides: TGCGCCAGCAGTCATTTGGACAGGGGAGATGAAAAACTGTTTTTT.

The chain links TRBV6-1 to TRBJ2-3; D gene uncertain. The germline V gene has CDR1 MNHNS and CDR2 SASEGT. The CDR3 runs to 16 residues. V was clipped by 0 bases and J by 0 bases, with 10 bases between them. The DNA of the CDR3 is TGTGCCAGCAGTGAAGCGGTGGAGAGGAGCACAGATACGCAGTATTTT. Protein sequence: CASSEAVERSTDTQYF.

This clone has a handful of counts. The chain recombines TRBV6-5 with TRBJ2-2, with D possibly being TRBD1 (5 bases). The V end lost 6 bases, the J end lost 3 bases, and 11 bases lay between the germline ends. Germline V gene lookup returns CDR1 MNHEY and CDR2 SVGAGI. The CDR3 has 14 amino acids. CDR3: CASRGPLYTGELFF. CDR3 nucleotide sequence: TGTGCCAGCAGGGGGCCCTTATACACCGGGGAGCTGTTTTTT.

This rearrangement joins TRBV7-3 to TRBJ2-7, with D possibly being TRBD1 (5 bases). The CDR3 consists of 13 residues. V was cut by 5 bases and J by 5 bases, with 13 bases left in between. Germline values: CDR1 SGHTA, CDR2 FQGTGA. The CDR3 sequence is CASSPEARDEQYF. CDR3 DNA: TGTGCCAGCAGCCCAGAGGCCAGGGACGAGCAGTACTTC.

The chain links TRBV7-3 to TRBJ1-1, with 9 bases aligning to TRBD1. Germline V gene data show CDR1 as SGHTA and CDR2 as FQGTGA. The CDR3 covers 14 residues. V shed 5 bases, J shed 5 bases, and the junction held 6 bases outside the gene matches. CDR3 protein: CASSPGTGITEAFF. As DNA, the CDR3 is TGTGCCAGCAGCCCAGGGACAGGGATTACTGAAGCTTTCTTT. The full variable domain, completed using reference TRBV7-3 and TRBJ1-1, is GAGVSQTPSNKVTEKGKYVELRCDPISGHTALYWYRQSLGQGPEFLIYFQGTGAADDSGLPNDRFFAVRPEGSVSTLKIQRTERGDSAVYLCASSPGTGITEAFFGQGTRLTVV.

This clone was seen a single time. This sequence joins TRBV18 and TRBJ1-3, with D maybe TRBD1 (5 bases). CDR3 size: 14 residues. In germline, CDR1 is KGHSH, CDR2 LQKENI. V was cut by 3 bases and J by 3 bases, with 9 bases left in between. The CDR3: CASSPDRSGNTIYF. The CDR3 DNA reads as TGTGCCAGCTCACCTGACAGAAGTGGAAACACCATATATTTT.

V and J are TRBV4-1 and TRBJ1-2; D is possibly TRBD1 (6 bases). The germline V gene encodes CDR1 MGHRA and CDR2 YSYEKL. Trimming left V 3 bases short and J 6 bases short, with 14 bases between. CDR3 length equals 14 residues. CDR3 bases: TGCGCCAGCAGCCACCCCGGACAGCCGGATGGCTACACCTTC. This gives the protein CASSHPGQPDGYTF.

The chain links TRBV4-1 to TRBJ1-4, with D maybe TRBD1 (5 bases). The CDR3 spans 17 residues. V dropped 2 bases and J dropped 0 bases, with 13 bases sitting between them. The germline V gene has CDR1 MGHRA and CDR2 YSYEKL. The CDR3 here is CASSQPTVWATNEKLFF. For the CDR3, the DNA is TGCGCCAGCAGCCAACCGACAGTATGGGCAACTAATGAAAAACTGTTTTTT.